This paragraph covers one T cell receptor (beta chain) sequence. The CDR3 is 13 residues long. Looked up from germline, CDR1 is GTSNPN and CDR2 is SVGIG (reference sequence). Trimming removed 2 bases from V and 1 base from J, with 8 bases in between. This specimen belongs to a study of sequential checkpoint blockade in melanoma. Study-level background: First-line arms were nivolumab then ipilimumab, or the reverse, randomized 1:1.

Profiled with immunoSEQ multiplex PCR; TCRdb holds only in-frame clones, not every one. The data hold under 15,000 clones, with around 77% observed a single time. Treatment indicated: randomized to nivolumab then ipilimumab (arm A) or the reverse (arm B). No patient had prior DNA-damaging chemotherapy. PBMC sorting kept live CD3+CD8+ cells without CD19 or CD56. The origin of this receptor is a human patient with melanoma. Some clones in this sample may be carry-over from other donors' samples. The V and J genes are TRBV30 and TRBJ1-1; D gene unclear. The sequencing here drew on CD8+ T cells sorted from blood (inferred from file names), taken from a patient given nivolumab and ipilimumab in sequence. CDR3 amino acids: CAWSTRENTEAFF. For the CDR3, the DNA is TGTGCCTGGAGTACCCGGGAGAACACTGAAGCTTTCTTT.